Listed here is a single TCR beta chain. The target antigen is unknown. The entry originates in a study of cytomegalovirus exposure and HLA in healthy donors. Trimming stripped 3 bases from V and 0 bases from J, with 12 bases between. CDR1 and CDR2 from the germline V gene are SGHDT and YYEEEE. The CDR3 is 15 amino acids. With 60 Vbeta and 13 Jbeta primers, the PCR was carried out. Produced via immunoSEQ multiplex PCR; TCRdb's table is partial and in-frame only. This table holds 150,000 to 180,000 clones, over 60% found once. Findings of the study overall: Being indistinguishable, some V segments were excluded, TRBV6-2 and TRBV6-3 among them. Per a later analysis, HLA-associated TCR beta chains showed more clonal expansion than other, equally common TCR beta chains.

Sequencing was performed on PBMCs. The source of this sequence is a woman aged 40 to 50 in good health and CMV-seronegative. The chain has TRBV5-6 and TRBJ1-1; D is uncertain. In nucleotides, the CDR3 is TGTGCCAGCAGCTCACCCCAGACTTTGAACACTGAAGCTTTCTTT. It is translated as CASSSPQTLNTEAFF.